A selection of T cell receptor beta chains follows, all from one sample in a study of blood T cell repertoires in COVID-19. Profiled with immunoSEQ multiplex PCR; TCRdb holds only in-frame clones, not every one. Here the sample spans 350,000 or so clones, around 88% being singletons. Sequencing input: peripheral blood. These receptors were obtained from a woman in her twenties or thirties with COVID-19, enrolled during active disease. Both conserved end residues are part of each CDR3. A D gene is named only where the DNA matches it firmly. Clone size is stated in some rows and not others, as once, few, many or a class when expanded.

j_gene,v_gene,d_gene,abundance,CDR3aa,CDR3nt
TRBJ2-2,TRBV5-6,NA,once,CASSLNTGELFF,TGTGCCAGCAGCCTGAACACCGGGGAGCTGTTTTTT
TRBJ2-3,TRBV9,NA,NA,CASSPRTDPDTQYF,TGTGCCAGCAGCCCCAGGACAGACCCGGATACGCAGTATTTT
TRBJ1-5,TRBV5-1,NA,NA,CASSPDSNQPQHF,TGCGCCAGCAGCCCAGATAGCAATCAGCCCCAGCATTTT
TRBJ2-3,TRBV5-1,TRBD1,once,CASSLDRGADTRYF,TGCGCCAGCAGCTTAGACAGGGGGGCAGATACGCGGTATTTT
TRBJ1-5,TRBV24-1,NA,NA,CATSVKSDTCANQPQHF,TGTGCCACCAGTGTGAAATCGGACACCTGCGCCAATCAGCCCCAGCATTTT
TRBJ2-6,TRBV10-3,TRBD2,NA,CAISGGTSGLSSGANVLTF,TGTGCCATCAGTGGGGGGACTAGCGGGCTTAGCTCTGGGGCCAACGTCCTGACTTTC
TRBJ1-1,TRBV6-2/TRBV6-3,NA,once,CASSQTSTEAFF,TGTGCCAGCAGCCAAACTAGCACTGAAGCTTTCTTT
TRBJ1-5,TRBV27,TRBD1,NA,CASSPGQGYQPQHF,TGTGCCAGCAGCCCAGGACAGGGGTATCAGCCCCAGCATTTT
TRBJ2-1,TRBV5-4,NA,NA,CASSLAPGSFSYNEQFF,TGTGCCAGCAGCTTGGCCCCCGGGAGCTTCTCCTACAATGAGCAGTTCTTC
TRBJ1-2,TRBV6-6,NA,NA,CASSYSTEANYGYTF,TGTGCCAGCAGTTACTCGACAGAGGCTAACTATGGCTACACCTTC
TRBJ2-4,TRBV3-1/TRBV3-2,NA,NA,CASSPTEHIQYF,TGTGCCAGCAGCCCGACAGAACACATTCAGTACTTC
TRBJ2-3,TRBV29-1,NA,NA,CSAGGAGSDTQYF,TGCAGCGCCGGAGGGGCAGGGTCAGATACGCAGTATTTT
TRBJ1-5,TRBV2,NA,NA,CASSPGEGNQPQHF,TGTGCCAGCAGTCCCGGGGAGGGCAATCAGCCCCAGCATTTT
TRBJ1-1,TRBV19,NA,NA,CASSTTGNTEAFF,TGTGCCAGTAGTACTACCGGGAACACTGAAGCTTTCTTT
TRBJ2-5,TRBV2,TRBD2,NA,CASRATTSGGAGTQYF,TGTGCCAGCAGAGCAACTACTAGCGGGGGGGCCGGGACCCAGTACTTC
TRBJ2-1,TRBV15,TRBD2,NA,CATLTTSSFYNEQFF,TGTGCCACATTGACGACTAGCTCGTTCTACAATGAGCAGTTCTTC
TRBJ1-2,TRBV2,TRBD1,NA,CASSLQGAGYGYTF,TGTGCCAGCAGTCTACAGGGGGCAGGGTATGGCTACACCTTC